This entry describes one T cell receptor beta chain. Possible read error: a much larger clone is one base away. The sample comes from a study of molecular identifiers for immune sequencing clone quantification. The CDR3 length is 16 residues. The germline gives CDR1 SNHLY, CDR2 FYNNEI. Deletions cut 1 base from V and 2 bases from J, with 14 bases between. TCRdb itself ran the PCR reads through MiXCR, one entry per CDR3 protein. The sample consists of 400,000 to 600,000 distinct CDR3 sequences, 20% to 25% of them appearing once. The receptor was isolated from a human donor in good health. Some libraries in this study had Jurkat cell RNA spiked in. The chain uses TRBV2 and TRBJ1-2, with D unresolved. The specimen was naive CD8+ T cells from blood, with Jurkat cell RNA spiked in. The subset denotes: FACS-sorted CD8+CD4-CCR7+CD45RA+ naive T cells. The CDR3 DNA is TGTGCCAGCAGTGAAGGCACGGAGGTTCGGAACTATGGCTACACCTTC. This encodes CASSEGTEVRNYGYTF.